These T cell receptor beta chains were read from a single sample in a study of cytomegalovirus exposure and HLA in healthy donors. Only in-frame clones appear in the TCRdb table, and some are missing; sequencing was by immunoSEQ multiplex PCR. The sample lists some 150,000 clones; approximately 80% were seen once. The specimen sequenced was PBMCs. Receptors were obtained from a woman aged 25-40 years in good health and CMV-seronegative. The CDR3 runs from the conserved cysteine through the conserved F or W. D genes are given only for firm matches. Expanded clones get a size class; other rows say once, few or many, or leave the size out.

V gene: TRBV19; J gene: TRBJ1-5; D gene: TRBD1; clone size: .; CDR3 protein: CASSMSGQYQPQHF; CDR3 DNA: TGTGCCAGTAGTATGTCGGGACAGTATCAGCCCCAGCATTTT
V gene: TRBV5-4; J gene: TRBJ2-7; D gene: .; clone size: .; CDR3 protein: CASSLGGIGNEQYF; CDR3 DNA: TGTGCCAGCAGCTTGGGCGGGATTGGAAACGAGCAGTACTTC
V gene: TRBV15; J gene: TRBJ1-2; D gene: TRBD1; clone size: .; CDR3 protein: CATSDQPPGQAYGYTF; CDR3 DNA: TGTGCCACCAGCGACCAGCCCCCGGGACAGGCCTATGGCTACACCTTC
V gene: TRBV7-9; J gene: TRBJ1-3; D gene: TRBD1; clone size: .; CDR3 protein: CASSSQGGGNTIYF; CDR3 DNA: TGTGCCAGCAGCTCACAGGGGGGTGGAAACACCATATATTTT
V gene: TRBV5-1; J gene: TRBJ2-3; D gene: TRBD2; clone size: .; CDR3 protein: CASSLGSGGHIGTDTQYF; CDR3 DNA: TGCGCCAGCAGCTTGGGTTCGGGAGGGCATATAGGCACAGATACGCAGTATTTT
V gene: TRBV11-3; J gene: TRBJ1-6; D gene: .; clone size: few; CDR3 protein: CASSLHRNSPLHF; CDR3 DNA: TGTGCCAGCAGCTTACACAGAAATTCACCCCTCCACTTT
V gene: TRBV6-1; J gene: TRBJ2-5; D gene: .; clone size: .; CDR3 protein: CASSGGWGQQETQYF; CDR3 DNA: TGTGCCAGCAGTGGTGGTTGGGGGCAACAAGAGACCCAGTACTTC
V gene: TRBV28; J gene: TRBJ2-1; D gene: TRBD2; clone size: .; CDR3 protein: CASSVSGRRYNEQFF; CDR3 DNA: TGTGCCAGCAGTGTTAGCGGGCGACGCTACAATGAGCAGTTCTTC
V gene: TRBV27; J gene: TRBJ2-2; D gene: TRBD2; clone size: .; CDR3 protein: CASSFRLAGAPGGELFF; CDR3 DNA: TGTGCCAGCAGTTTCCGACTAGCGGGAGCCCCGGGCGGGGAGCTGTTTTTT
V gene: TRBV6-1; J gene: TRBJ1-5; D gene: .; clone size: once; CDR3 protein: CASSDHRDNQPQHF; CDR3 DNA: TGTGCCAGCAGTGATCACAGGGACAATCAGCCCCAGCATTTT
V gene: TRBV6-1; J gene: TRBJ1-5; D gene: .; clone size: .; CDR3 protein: CASSPRERNQPQHF; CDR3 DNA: TGTGCCAGCAGTCCGCGGGAGCGAAATCAGCCCCAGCATTTT
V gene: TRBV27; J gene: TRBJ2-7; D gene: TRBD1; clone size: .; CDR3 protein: CASRGTPTGPYYEQYF; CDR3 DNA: TGTGCCAGCAGGGGAACCCCGACAGGGCCCTACTACGAGCAGTACTTC
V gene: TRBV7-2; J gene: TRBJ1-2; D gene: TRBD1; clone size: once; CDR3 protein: CASSFYRGGYTF; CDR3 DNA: TGTGCCAGCAGCTTTTACAGGGGTGGCTACACCTTC
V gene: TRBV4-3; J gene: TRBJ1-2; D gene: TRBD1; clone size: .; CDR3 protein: CASSQDGAPRGKSYGYTF; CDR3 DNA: TGCGCCAGCAGCCAAGATGGTGCGCCCAGGGGGAAATCCTATGGCTACACCTTC
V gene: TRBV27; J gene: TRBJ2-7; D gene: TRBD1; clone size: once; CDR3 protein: CASSFLTGGGYEQYF; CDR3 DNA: TGTGCCAGCAGTTTCTTGACAGGGGGGGGCTACGAGCAGTACTTC
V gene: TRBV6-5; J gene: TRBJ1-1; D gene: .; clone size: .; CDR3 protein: CASADSRAEAFF; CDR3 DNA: TGTGCCAGCGCGGACAGCCGTGCTGAAGCTTTCTTT
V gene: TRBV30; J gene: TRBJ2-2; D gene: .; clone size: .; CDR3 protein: CAWSPRTGELFF; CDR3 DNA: TGTGCCTGGAGTCCTAGGACCGGGGAGCTGTTTTTT
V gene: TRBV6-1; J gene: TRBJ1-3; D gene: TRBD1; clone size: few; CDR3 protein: CASSHQTGDLNTIYF; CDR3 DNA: TGTGCCAGCAGTCACCAGACAGGGGATCTAAACACCATATATTTT
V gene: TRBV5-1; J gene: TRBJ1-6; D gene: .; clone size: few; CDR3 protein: CASSPTEVPGQRNSPLHF; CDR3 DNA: TGCGCCAGCAGCCCAACCGAAGTACCGGGACAAAGGAATTCACCCCTCCACTTT
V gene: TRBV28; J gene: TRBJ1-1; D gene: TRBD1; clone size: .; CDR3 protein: CASSRQGNTKAFF; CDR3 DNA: TGTGCCAGCAGTCGACAGGGGAACACTAAAGCTTTCTTT
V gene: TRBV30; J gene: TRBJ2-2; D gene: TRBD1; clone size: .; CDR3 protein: CAWSVGQGNTGELFF; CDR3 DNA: TGTGCCTGGAGTGTGGGACAGGGGAACACCGGGGAGCTGTTTTTT
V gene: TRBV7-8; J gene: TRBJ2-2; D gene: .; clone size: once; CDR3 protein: CASSHQGWYDRGTGELFF; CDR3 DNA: TGTGCCAGCAGCCACCAAGGTTGGTACGACAGAGGCACCGGGGAGCTGTTTTTT
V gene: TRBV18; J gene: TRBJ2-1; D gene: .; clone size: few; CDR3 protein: CASSPFQGVAYNEQFF; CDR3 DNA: TGTGCCAGCTCACCCTTCCAAGGGGTCGCCTACAATGAGCAGTTCTTC
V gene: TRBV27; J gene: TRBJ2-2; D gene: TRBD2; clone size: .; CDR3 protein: CASSLFGGAGELFF; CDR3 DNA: TGTGCCAGCAGTTTATTTGGGGGGGCCGGGGAGCTGTTTTTT
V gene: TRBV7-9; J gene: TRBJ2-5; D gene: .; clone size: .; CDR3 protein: CASSFENQETQYF; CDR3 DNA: TGTGCCAGCAGCTTTGAGAACCAAGAGACCCAGTACTTC
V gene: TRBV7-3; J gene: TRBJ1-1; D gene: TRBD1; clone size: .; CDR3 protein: CASSLGTGLRAFF; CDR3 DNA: TGTGCCAGCAGCTTAGGGACAGGGTTAAGAGCTTTCTTT
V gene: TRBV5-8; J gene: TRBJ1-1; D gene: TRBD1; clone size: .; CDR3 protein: CASSLGTGWTTEAFF; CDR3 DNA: TGTGCCAGCAGCTTGGGGACAGGGTGGACTACTGAAGCTTTCTTT